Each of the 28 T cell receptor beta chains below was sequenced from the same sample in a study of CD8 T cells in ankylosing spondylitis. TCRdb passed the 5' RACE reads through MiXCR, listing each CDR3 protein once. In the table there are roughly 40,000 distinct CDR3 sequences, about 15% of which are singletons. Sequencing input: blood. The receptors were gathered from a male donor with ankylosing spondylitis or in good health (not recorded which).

CDR3 in DNA: TGTGCCAGCAGCCTCCGGTGGCCCGCCGGGGAGCTGTTTTTT. Its translation: CASSLRWPAGELFF. This chain links TRBV7-3 with TRBJ2-2; no clear D. V was trimmed by 5 bases and J by 6 bases, leaving 13 bases between them. This CDR3 is 14 amino acids long. Germline-derived CDR1 and CDR2 are SGHTA and FQGTGA.

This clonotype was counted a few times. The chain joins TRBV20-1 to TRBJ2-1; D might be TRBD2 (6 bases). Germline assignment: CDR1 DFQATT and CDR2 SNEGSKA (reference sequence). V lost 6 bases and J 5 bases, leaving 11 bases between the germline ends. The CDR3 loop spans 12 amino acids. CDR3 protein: CSADRTNNEQFF. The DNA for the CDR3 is TGCAGTGCGGATCGGACTAACAATGAGCAGTTCTTC.

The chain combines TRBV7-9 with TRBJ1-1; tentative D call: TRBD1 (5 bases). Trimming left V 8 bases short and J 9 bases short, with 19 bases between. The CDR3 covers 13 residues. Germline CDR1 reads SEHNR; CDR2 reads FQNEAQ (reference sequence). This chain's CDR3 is CASVLSGDRKAFF. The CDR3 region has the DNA TGTGCCAGCGTACTCTCGGGGGATAGGAAAGCTTTCTTT. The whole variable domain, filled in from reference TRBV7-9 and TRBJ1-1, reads DTGVSQNPRHKITKRGQNVTFRCDPISEHNRLYWYRQTLGQGPEFLTYFQNEAQLEKSRLLSDRFSAERPKGSFSTLEIQRTEQGDSAMYLCASVLSGDRKAFFGQGTRLTVV.

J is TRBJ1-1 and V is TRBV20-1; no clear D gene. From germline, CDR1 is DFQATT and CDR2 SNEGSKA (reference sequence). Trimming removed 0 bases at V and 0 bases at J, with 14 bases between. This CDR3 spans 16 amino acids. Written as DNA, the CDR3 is TGCAGTGCTAGAGATCCGGGGAAATTCATGAACACTGAAGCTTTCTTT. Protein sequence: CSARDPGKFMNTEAFF.

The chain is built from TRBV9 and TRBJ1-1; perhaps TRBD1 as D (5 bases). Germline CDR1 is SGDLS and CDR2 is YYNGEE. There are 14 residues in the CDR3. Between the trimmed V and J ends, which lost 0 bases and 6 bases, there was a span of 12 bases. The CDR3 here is CASSVGGGTAEAFF. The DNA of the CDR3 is TGTGCCAGCAGCGTAGGGGGGGGAACGGCTGAAGCTTTCTTT.

The DNA of the CDR3 is TGTGCCAGCAGCCCAGGACAGGGGGCTTACACCGGGGAGCTGTTTTTT. Protein: CASSPGQGAYTGELFF. The J gene is TRBJ2-2, the V gene TRBV6-5, with 11 bases identical to TRBD1. CDR3 length: 16 residues. The germline gives CDR1 MNHEY, CDR2 SVGAGI. Trimming removed 6 bases from V and 3 bases from J; junction bases left unmatched: 6.

The DNA for the CDR3 is TGCAGTGCTAGAGATGTCACCAACTCTATTGGGCGCGGGGAGCTGTTTTTT. This translates into CSARDVTNSIGRGELFF. V and J are TRBV20-1 and TRBJ2-2; D is uncertain. The germline V gene encodes CDR1 DFQATT and CDR2 SNEGSKA (reference sequence). The CDR3 sequence is 17 residues long. The V and J ends lost 0 bases and 7 bases respectively, with 21 bases between them.

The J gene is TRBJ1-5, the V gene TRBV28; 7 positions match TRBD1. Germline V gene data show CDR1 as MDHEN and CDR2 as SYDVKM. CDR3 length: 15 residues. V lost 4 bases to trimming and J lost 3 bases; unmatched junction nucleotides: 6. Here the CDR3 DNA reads TGTGCCAGCAGTTCGACAGGGCAGATCAATCAGCCCCAGCATTTT. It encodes CASSSTGQINQPQHF.

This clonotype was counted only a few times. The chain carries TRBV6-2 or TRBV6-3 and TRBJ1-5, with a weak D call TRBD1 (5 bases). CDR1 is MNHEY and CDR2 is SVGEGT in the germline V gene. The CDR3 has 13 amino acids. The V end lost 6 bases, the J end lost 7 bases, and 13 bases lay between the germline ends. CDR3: CASRGTQEQPQHF. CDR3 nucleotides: TGTGCCAGCAGGGGGACCCAGGAGCAGCCCCAGCATTTT.

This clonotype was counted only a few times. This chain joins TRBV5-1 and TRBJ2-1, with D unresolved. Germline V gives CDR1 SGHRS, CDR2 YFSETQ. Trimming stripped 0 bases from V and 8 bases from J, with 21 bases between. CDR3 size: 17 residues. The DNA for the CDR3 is TGCGCCAGCAGCTTGGATGGGGTAACTAACGTGTTTGATGAGCAGTTCTTC. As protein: CASSLDGVTNVFDEQFF.

CDR3 sequence (DNA): TGCGCCAGCAGCAGGGGGGGTCAAGAGACCCAGTACTTC. Its protein is CASSRGGQETQYF. The rearrangement uses TRBV5-1 and TRBJ2-5; TRBD2 might be the D (7 bases). The germline V gene encodes CDR1 SGHRS and CDR2 YFSETQ. The CDR3 extends over 13 amino acids. V was shortened by 4 bases and J by 2 bases, with 9 bases between the two germline ends.

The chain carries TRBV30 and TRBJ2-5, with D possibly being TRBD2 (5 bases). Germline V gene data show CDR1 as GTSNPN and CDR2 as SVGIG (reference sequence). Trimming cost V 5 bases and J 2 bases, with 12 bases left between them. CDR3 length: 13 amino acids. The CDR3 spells CAWRPGGQETQYF. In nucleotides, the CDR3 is TGTGCCTGGCGCCCCGGAGGACAAGAGACCCAGTACTTC.

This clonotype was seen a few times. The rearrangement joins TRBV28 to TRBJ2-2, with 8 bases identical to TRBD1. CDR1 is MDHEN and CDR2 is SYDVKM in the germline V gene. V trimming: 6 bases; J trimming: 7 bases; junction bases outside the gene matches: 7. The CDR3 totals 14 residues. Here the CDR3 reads CASSLRQGFGELFF. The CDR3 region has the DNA TGTGCCAGCAGCCTCCGACAGGGGTTCGGGGAGCTGTTTTTT.

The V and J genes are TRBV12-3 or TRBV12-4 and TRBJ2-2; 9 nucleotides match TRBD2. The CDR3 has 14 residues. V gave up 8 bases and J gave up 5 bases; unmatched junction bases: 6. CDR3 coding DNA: TGTGCCAGCGCCAAGGCGGGGGGGACCGGGGAGCTGTTTTTT. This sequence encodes CASAKAGGTGELFF.

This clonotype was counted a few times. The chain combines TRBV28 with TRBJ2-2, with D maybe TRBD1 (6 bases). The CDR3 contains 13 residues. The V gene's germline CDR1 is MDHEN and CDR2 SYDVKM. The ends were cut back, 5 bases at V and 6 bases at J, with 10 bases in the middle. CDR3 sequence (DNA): TGTGCCAGCAGTCTCCGGACAGCCGGGGAGCTGTTTTTT. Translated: CASSLRTAGELFF. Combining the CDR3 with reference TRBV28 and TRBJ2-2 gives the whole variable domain DVKVTQSSRYLVKRTGEKVFLECVQDMDHENMFWYRQDPGLGLRLIYFSYDVKMKEKGDIPEGYSVSREKKERFSLILESASTNQTSMYLCASSLRTAGELFFGEGSRLTVL.

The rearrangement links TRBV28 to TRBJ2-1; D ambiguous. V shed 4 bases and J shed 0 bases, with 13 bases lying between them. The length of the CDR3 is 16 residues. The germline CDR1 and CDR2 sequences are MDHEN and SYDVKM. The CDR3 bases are TGTGCCAGCAGTTCGAGTGCCATGGGCTCCTACAATGAGCAGTTCTTC. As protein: CASSSSAMGSYNEQFF.

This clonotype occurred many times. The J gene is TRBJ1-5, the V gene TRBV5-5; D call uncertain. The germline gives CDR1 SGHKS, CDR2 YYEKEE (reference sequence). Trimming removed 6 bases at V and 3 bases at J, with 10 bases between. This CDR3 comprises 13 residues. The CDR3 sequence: CASKSLPNQPQHF. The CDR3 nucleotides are TGTGCCAGCAAGTCCCTCCCCAATCAGCCCCAGCATTTT.

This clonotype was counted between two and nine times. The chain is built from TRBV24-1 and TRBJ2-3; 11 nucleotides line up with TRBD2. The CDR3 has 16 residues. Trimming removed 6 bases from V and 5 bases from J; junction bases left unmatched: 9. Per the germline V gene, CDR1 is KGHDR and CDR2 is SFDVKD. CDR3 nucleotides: TGTGCCACCAGTTCCACTAGCGGGAGAATTCGAGATACGCAGTATTTT. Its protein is CATSSTSGRIRDTQYF.

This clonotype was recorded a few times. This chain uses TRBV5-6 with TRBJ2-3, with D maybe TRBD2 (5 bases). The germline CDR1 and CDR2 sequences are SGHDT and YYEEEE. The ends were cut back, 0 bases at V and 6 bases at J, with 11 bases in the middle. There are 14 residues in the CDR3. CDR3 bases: TGTGCCAGCAGCTTGGGAGGGCTTCCTGATACGCAGTATTTT. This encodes CASSLGGLPDTQYF.

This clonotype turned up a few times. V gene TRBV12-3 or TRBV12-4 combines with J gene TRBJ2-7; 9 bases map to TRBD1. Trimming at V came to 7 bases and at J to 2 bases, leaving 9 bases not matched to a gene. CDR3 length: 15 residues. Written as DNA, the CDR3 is TGTGCCAGCAAGGGCAGCCGGGACAGGGCCTACGAGCAGTACTTC. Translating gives CASKGSRDRAYEQYF.

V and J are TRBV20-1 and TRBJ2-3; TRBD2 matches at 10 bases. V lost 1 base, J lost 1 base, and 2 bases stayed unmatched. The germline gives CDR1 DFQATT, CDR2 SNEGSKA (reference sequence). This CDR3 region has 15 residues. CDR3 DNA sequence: TGCAGTGCTAGAGGGCTAGCGGGGGGCACAGATACGCAGTATTTT. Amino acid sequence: CSARGLAGGTDTQYF.

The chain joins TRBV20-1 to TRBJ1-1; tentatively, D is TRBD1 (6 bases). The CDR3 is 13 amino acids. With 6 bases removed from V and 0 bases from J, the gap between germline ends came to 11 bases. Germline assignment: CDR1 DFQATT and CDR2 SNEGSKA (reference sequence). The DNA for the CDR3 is TGCAGTGCCGAGGGACACCTGAACACTGAAGCTTTCTTT. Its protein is CSAEGHLNTEAFF.

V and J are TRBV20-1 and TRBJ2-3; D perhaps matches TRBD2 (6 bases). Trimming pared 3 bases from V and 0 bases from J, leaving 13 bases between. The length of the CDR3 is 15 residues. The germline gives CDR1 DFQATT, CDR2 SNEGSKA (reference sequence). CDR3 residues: CSASPGLSSTDTQYF. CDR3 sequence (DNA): TGCAGTGCTAGTCCGGGACTTTCTAGCACAGATACGCAGTATTTT.

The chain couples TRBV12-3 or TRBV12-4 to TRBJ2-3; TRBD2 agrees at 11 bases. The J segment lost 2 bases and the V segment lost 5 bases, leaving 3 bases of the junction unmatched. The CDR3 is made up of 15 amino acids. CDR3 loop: CASSPGLADTDTQYF. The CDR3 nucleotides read TGTGCCAGCAGTCCGGGACTAGCGGACACAGATACGCAGTATTTT.

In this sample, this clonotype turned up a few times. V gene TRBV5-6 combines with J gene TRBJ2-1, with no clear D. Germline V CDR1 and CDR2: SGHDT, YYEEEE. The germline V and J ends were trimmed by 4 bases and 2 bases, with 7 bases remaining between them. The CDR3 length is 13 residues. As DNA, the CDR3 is TGTGCCAGCAGCCCTGTCCCCTACAATGAGCAGTTCTTC. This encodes CASSPVPYNEQFF.

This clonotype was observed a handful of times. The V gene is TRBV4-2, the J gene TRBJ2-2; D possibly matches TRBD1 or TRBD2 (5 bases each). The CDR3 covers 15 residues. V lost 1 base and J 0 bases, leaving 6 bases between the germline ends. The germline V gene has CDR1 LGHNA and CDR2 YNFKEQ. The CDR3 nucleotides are TGTGCCAGCAGCCAAGGGGGGTCGAACACCGGGGAGCTGTTTTTT. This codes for CASSQGGSNTGELFF.

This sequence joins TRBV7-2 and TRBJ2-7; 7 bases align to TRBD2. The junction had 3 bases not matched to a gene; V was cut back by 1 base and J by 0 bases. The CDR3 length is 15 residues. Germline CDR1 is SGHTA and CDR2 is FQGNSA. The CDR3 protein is CASSLVGGSSYEQYF. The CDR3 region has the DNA TGTGCCAGCAGCTTAGTGGGCGGGAGCTCCTACGAGCAGTACTTC.

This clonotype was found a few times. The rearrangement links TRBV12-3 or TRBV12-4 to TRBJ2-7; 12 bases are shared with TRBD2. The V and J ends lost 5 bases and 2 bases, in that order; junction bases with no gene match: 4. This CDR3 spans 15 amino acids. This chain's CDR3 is CASSIGLAGPYEQYF. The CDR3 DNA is TGTGCCAGCAGTATAGGACTAGCGGGGCCCTACGAGCAGTACTTC.